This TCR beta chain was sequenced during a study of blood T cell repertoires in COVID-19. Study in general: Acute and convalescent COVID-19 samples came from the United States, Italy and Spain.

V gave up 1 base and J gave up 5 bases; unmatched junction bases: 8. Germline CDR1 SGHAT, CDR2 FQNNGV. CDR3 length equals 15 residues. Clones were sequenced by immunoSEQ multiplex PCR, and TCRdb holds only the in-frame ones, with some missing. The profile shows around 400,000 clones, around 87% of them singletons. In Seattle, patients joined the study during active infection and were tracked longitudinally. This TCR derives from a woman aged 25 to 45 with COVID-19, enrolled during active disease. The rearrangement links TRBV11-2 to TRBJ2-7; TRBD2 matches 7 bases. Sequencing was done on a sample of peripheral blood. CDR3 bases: TGTGCCAGCAGCTTAGTGTCTGGACTAGGCAACGAGCAGTACTTC. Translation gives CASSLVSGLGNEQYF.